This is a list of T cell receptor beta chains from one sample in a study of T cells in localized non-small cell lung cancer. Repertoires were generated with immunoSEQ multiplex PCR, while TCRdb's copy carries only in-frame clones and drops some. The table has tens of thousands of clones, around nine tenths seen once. This material consisted of PBMCs, taken before any cancer treatment. Source of these receptors: a man aged 40 to 70 with stage II lung adenocarcinoma. The CDR3 runs from the conserved cysteine through the conserved F or W. Each record gives: V gene, clone size, J gene, D gene, CDR3 protein, CDR3 DNA. D genes are given only for firm matches. Not all rows give a size; the values are once, few, many and, for expanded clones, a class.

v_gene: TRBV7-2; abundance: -; j_gene: TRBJ2-3; d_gene: -; CDR3aa: CASSSGGGAYTQYF; CDR3nt: TGTGCCAGCAGCAGTGGGGGGGGCGCGTATACGCAGTATTTT
v_gene: TRBV27; abundance: -; j_gene: TRBJ2-2; d_gene: TRBD1; CDR3aa: CASSPGGLLAGELFF; CDR3nt: TGTGCCAGCAGTCCAGGGGGCTTGTTGGCCGGGGAGCTGTTTTTT
v_gene: TRBV14; abundance: -; j_gene: TRBJ2-7; d_gene: -; CDR3aa: CASSPNRNTYEQYF; CDR3nt: TGTGCCAGCAGCCCTAATCGTAACACCTACGAGCAGTACTTC
v_gene: TRBV7-6; abundance: once; j_gene: TRBJ2-5; d_gene: -; CDR3aa: CASSFGLQETQYF; CDR3nt: TGTGCCAGCAGCTTTGGGCTGCAAGAGACCCAGTACTTC
v_gene: TRBV30; abundance: -; j_gene: TRBJ2-7; d_gene: TRBD2; CDR3aa: CACRLAVTYEQYF; CDR3nt: TGTGCCTGCAGACTAGCGGTTACCTACGAGCAGTACTTC
v_gene: TRBV28; abundance: -; j_gene: TRBJ1-5; d_gene: TRBD1; CDR3aa: CASSATGAAENQPQHF; CDR3nt: TGTGCCAGCAGTGCAACAGGGGCCGCAGAAAATCAGCCCCAGCATTTT
v_gene: TRBV27; abundance: -; j_gene: TRBJ2-5; d_gene: TRBD2; CDR3aa: CASKSLAGQETQYF; CDR3nt: TGTGCCAGCAAGAGTCTAGCGGGACAAGAGACCCAGTACTTC
v_gene: TRBV19; abundance: few; j_gene: TRBJ2-7; d_gene: -; CDR3aa: CASSHRYEQYF; CDR3nt: TGTGCCAGTAGTCATAGGTACGAGCAGTACTTC
v_gene: TRBV11-3; abundance: -; j_gene: TRBJ2-1; d_gene: -; CDR3aa: CASSFAGTAHNEQFF; CDR3nt: TGTGCCAGCAGTTTCGCGGGGACAGCACACAATGAGCAGTTCTTC
v_gene: TRBV27; abundance: -; j_gene: TRBJ1-5; d_gene: -; CDR3aa: CASSFEGQPQHF; CDR3nt: TGTGCCAGCAGTTTTGAGGGTCAGCCCCAGCATTTT
v_gene: TRBV2; abundance: -; j_gene: TRBJ2-7; d_gene: -; CDR3aa: CASTTREGAYEQYF; CDR3nt: TGTGCCAGTACCACAAGGGAAGGGGCTTACGAGCAGTACTTC
v_gene: TRBV4-3; abundance: -; j_gene: TRBJ2-1; d_gene: TRBD2; CDR3aa: CASSLEAGEEGDEQFF; CDR3nt: TGCGCCAGCAGCCTAGAAGCGGGGGAGGAAGGGGATGAGCAGTTCTTC
v_gene: TRBV30; abundance: once; j_gene: TRBJ1-5; d_gene: -; CDR3aa: CAWSRGEPNQPQHF; CDR3nt: TGTGCCTGGTCCCGGGGGGAGCCCAATCAGCCCCAGCATTTT
v_gene: TRBV2; abundance: -; j_gene: TRBJ2-1; d_gene: -; CDR3aa: CATRLDYNEQFF; CDR3nt: TGTGCCACGCGACTCGACTACAATGAGCAGTTCTTC
v_gene: TRBV10-2; abundance: -; j_gene: TRBJ2-1; d_gene: -; CDR3aa: CASSEAQNEFF; CDR3nt: TGCGCCAGCAGTGAGGCCCAAAACGAGTTCTTC
v_gene: TRBV19; abundance: -; j_gene: TRBJ2-1; d_gene: TRBD2; CDR3aa: CASLGGLAYNEQFF; CDR3nt: TGTGCCAGTCTCGGGGGGTTGGCCTACAATGAGCAGTTCTTC
v_gene: TRBV7-9; abundance: -; j_gene: TRBJ1-1; d_gene: -; CDR3aa: CASSLAGGEAFF; CDR3nt: TGTGCCAGCAGCTTAGCCGGGGGAGAAGCTTTCTTT
v_gene: TRBV7-3; abundance: once; j_gene: TRBJ2-6; d_gene: -; CDR3aa: CASSEGREVLTF; CDR3nt: TGTGCCAGCAGCGAGGGTCGCGAGGTCCTGACTTTC
v_gene: TRBV27; abundance: -; j_gene: TRBJ2-5; d_gene: TRBD1; CDR3aa: CASSPGQDLQETQYF; CDR3nt: TGTGCCAGCAGCCCTGGACAGGACCTCCAAGAGACCCAGTACTTC
v_gene: TRBV18; abundance: -; j_gene: TRBJ1-2; d_gene: -; CDR3aa: CASSPGGDGYTF; CDR3nt: TGTGCCAGCTCACCCGGGGGGGATGGCTACACCTTC
v_gene: TRBV19; abundance: -; j_gene: TRBJ1-4; d_gene: -; CDR3aa: CASRDGQTPTNEKLFF; CDR3nt: TGTGCCAGCCGGGACGGACAAACACCAACTAATGAAAAACTGTTTTTT
v_gene: TRBV5-1; abundance: -; j_gene: TRBJ2-3; d_gene: TRBD2; CDR3aa: CASSLGYGTSGTDTQYF; CDR3nt: TGCGCCAGCAGCTTGGGATATGGGACTAGCGGCACAGATACGCAGTATTTT
v_gene: TRBV27; abundance: -; j_gene: TRBJ2-7; d_gene: -; CDR3aa: CASFGPSYEQYF; CDR3nt: TGTGCCAGCTTTGGTCCCTCCTACGAGCAGTACTTC
v_gene: TRBV10-2; abundance: once; j_gene: TRBJ2-1; d_gene: -; CDR3aa: CASSESNRYNEQFF; CDR3nt: TGCGCCAGCAGTGAGTCAAACCGATACAATGAGCAGTTCTTC
v_gene: TRBV15; abundance: -; j_gene: TRBJ1-1; d_gene: -; CDR3aa: CATSMRGHGTEAFF; CDR3nt: TGTGCCACCAGCATGCGGGGGCACGGGACTGAAGCTTTCTTT
v_gene: TRBV27; abundance: -; j_gene: TRBJ2-7; d_gene: -; CDR3aa: CASSLWEDGQGSYEQYF; CDR3nt: TGTGCCAGCAGTTTATGGGAAGACGGTCAAGGTTCCTACGAGCAGTACTTC
v_gene: TRBV5-1; abundance: -; j_gene: TRBJ1-6; d_gene: -; CDR3aa: CASSLVTGALSPLHF; CDR3nt: TGCGCCAGCAGCTTGGTAACGGGTGCACTTTCACCCCTCCACTTT
v_gene: TRBV19; abundance: -; j_gene: TRBJ2-1; d_gene: -; CDR3aa: CASSIGLAGEQFF; CDR3nt: TGTGCCAGTAGTATAGGTTTAGCTGGTGAGCAGTTCTTC